What follows describes a single T cell receptor beta chain. The sample is drawn from a study of T-cell memory formation after mild COVID-19. TCRdb processed the 5' RACE reads anew with MiXCR; each CDR3 protein has one entry. This sample has around 500,000 distinct CDR3 sequences, with 15% to 20% found just once. Germline V gene lookup returns CDR1 LGHNA and CDR2 YSLEER. V gave up 0 bases and J gave up 4 bases; unmatched junction bases: 10. CDR3 length: 17 residues. V is TRBV4-3 and J is TRBJ1-1; TRBD1 aligns across 8 bases. The receptor comes from an adult woman who had mild COVID-19 (a few samples of this study predate the infection). Cell type and time point are not known. The sample consisted of PBMCs or a T cell subset sorted from them (not recorded which). CDR3 DNA sequence: TGCGCCAGCAGCCAAGATCTGGCAGGGGGCCTAGGCACTGAAGCTTTCTTT. Its protein product is CASSQDLAGGLGTEAFF.